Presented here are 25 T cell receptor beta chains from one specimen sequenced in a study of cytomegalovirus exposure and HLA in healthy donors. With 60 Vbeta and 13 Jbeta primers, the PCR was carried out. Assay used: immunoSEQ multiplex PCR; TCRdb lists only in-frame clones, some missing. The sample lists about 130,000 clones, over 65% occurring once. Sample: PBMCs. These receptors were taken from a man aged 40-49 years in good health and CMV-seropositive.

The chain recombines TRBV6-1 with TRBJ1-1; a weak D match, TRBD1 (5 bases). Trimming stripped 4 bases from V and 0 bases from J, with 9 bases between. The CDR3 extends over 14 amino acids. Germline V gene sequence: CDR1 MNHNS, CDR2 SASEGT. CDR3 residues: CASSVSTVNTEAFF. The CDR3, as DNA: TGTGCCAGCAGTGTATCGACAGTGAACACTGAAGCTTTCTTT.

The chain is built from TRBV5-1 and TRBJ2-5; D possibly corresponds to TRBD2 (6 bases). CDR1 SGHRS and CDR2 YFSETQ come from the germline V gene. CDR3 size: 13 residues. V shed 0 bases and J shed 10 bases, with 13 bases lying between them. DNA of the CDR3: TGCGCCAGCAGCTTGGAGGCAGGAGGGATCCAGTACTTC. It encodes CASSLEAGGIQYF.

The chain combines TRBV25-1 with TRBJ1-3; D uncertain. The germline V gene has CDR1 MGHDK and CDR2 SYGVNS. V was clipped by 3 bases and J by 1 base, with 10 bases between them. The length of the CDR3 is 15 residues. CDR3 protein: CASSDRTWSGNTIYF. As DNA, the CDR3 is TGTGCCAGCAGTGATCGGACTTGGTCTGGAAACACCATATATTTT.

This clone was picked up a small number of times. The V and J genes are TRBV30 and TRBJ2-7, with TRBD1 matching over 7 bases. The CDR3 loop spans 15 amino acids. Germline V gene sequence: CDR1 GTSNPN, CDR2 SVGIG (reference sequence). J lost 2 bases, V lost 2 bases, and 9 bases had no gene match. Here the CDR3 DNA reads TGTGCCTGGAGTCAAAAGACAGGGAACGCCTACGAGCAGTACTTC. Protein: CAWSQKTGNAYEQYF.

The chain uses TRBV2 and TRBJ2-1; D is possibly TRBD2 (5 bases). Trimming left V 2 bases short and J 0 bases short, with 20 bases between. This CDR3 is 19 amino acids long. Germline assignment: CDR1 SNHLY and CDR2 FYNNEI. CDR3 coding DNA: TGTGCCAGCAGTGAAAGTCGGGGTCTAGCAGGAAGCTCCTACAATGAGCAGTTCTTC. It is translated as CASSESRGLAGSSYNEQFF.

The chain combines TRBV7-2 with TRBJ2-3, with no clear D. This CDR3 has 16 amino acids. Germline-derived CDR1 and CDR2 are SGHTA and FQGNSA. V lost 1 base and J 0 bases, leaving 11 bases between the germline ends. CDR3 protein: CASSLGSRPSTDTQYF. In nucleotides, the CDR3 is TGTGCCAGCAGCTTAGGTAGCCGACCTAGCACAGATACGCAGTATTTT. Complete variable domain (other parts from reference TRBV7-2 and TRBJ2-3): GAGVSQSPSNKVTEKGKDVELRCDPISGHTALYWYRQSLGQGLEFLIYFQGNSAPDKSGLPSDRFSAERTGGSVSTLTIQRTQQEDSAVYLCASSLGSRPSTDTQYFGPGTRLTVL.

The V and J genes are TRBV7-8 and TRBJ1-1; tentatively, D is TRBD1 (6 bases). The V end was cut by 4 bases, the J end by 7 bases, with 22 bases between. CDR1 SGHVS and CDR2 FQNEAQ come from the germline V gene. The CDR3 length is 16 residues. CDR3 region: CASSSTIYRDRGEAFF. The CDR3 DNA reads TGTGCCAGCAGCTCGACCATATACAGGGATAGGGGTGAAGCTTTCTTT. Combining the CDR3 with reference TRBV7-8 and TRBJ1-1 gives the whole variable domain GAGVSQSPRYKVAKRGQDVALRCDPISGHVSLFWYQQALGQGPEFLTYFQNEAQLDKSGLPSDRFFAERPEGSVSTLKIQRTQQEDSAVYLCASSSTIYRDRGEAFFGQGTRLTVV.

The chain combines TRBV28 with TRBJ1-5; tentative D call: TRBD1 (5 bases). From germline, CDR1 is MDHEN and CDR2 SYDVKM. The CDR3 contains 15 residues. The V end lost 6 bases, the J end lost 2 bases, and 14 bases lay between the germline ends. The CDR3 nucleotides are TGTGCCAGCAGCACGCCAGGGCCAGGCAATCAGCCCCAGCATTTT. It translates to CASSTPGPGNQPQHF. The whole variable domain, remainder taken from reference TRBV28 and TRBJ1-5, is DVKVTQSSRYLVKRTGEKVFLECVQDMDHENMFWYRQDPGLGLRLIYFSYDVKMKEKGDIPEGYSVSREKKERFSLILESASTNQTSMYLCASSTPGPGNQPQHFGDGTRLSIL.

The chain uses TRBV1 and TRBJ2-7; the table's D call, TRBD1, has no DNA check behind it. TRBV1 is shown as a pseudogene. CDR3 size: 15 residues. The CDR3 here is CTSSHGQGVSYEQYF. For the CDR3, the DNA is TGCACCAGCAGCCACGGACAGGGGGTGTCCTACGAGCAGTACTTC.

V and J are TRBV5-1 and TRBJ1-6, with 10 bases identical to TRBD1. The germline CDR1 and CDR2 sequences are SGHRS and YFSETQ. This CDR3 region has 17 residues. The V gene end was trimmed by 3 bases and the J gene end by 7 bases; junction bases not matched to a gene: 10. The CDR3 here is CASSWTGTGDANSPLHF. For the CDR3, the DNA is TGCGCCAGCAGCTGGACCGGGACAGGGGACGCGAATTCACCCCTCCACTTT. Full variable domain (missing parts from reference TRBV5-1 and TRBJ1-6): KAGVTQTPRYLIKTRGQQVTLSCSPISGHRSVSWYQQTPGQGLQFLFEYFSETQRNKGNFPGRFSGRQFSNSRSEMNVSTLELGDSALYLCASSWTGTGDANSPLHFGNGTRLTVT.

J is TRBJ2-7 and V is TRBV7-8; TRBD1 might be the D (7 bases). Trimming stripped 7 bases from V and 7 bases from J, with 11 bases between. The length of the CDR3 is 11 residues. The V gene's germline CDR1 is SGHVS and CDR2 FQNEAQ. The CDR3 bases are TGTGCCAGCACCCCAGGGGGGGAGCAGTACTTC. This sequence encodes CASTPGGEQYF.

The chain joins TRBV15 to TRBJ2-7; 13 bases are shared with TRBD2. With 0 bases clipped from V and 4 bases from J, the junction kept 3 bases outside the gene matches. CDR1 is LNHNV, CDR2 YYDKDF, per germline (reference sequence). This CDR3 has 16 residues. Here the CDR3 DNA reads TGTGCCACCAGCAGAGAACTAGCGGGAGGGCCGTACGAGCAGTACTTC. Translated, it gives CATSRELAGGPYEQYF.

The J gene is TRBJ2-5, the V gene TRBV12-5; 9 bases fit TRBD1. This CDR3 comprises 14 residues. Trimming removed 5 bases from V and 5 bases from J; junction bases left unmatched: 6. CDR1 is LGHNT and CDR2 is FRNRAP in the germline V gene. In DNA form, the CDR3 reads TGTGCTAGTGGTCCGGGACAGGGAGCGGAGACCCAGTACTTC. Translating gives CASGPGQGAETQYF.

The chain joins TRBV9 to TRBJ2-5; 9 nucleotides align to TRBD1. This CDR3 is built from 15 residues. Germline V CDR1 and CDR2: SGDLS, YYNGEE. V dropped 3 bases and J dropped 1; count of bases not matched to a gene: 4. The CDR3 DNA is TGTGCCAGCAGCGAGACAGGGGGTTTCCAAGAGACCCAGTACTTC. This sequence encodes CASSETGGFQETQYF.

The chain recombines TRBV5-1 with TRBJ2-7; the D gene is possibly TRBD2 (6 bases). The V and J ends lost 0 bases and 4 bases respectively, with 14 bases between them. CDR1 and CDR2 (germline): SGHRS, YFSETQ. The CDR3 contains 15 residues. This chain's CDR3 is CASSLAELAVYEQYF. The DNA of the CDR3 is TGCGCCAGCAGCTTGGCCGAACTAGCAGTATACGAGCAGTACTTC.

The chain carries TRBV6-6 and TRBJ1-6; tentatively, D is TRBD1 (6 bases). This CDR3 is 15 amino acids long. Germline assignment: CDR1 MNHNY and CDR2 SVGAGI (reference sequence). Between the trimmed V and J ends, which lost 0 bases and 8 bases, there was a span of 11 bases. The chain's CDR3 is CASSYSQGRDSPLHF. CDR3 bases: TGTGCCAGCAGTTACTCCCAGGGGAGGGATTCACCCCTCCACTTT.

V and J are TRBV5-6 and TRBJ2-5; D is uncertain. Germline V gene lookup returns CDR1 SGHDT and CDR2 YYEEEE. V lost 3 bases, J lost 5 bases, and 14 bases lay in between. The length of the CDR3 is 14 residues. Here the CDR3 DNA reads TGTGCCAGCAGCTACCGGAAGCGCCGGGAGACCCAGTACTTC. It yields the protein CASSYRKRRETQYF.

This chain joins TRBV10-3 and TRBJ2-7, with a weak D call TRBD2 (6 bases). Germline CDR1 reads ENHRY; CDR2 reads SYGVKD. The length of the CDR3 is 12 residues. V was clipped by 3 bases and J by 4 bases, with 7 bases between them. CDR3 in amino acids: CAISDSGYEQYF. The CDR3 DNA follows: TGTGCCATCAGTGATAGCGGTTACGAGCAGTACTTC.

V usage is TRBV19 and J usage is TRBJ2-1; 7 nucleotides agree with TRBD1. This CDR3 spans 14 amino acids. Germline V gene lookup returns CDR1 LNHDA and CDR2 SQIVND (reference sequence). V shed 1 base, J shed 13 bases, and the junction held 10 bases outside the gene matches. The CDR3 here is CASSIGEGAVRQFF. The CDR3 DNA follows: TGTGCCAGTAGTATAGGAGAGGGGGCAGTTCGTCAGTTCTTC.

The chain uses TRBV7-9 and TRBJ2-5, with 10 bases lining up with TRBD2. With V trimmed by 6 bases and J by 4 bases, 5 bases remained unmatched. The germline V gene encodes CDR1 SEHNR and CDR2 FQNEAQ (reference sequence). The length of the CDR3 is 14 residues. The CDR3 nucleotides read TGTGCCAGCAGACCCGGACTAGCGGCAGAGACCCAGTACTTC. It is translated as CASRPGLAAETQYF. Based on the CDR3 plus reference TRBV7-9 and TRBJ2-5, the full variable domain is DTGVSQNPRHKITKRGQNVTFRCDPISEHNRLYWYRQTLGQGPEFLTYFQNEAQLEKSRLLSDRFSAERPKGSFSTLEIQRTEQGDSAMYLCASRPGLAAETQYFGPGTRLLVL.

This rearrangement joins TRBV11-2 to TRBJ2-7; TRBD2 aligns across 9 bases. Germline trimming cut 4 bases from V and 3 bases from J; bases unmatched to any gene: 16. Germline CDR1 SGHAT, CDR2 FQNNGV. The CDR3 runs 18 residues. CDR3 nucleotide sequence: TGTGCCAGCAGCTCCCAGGGGGGCGTAGCGGGAGAAGGCTACGAGCAGTACTTC. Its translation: CASSSQGGVAGEGYEQYF.

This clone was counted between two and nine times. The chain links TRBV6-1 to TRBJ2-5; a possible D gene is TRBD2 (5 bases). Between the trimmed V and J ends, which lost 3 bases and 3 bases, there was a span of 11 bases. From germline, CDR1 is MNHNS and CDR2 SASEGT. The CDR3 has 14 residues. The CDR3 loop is CASSDPGWEETQYF. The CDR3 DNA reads TGTGCCAGCAGTGACCCGGGGTGGGAAGAGACCCAGTACTTC.

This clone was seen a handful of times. The CDR3 loop is CSAKTGETQYF. The CDR3 region has the DNA TGCAGTGCGAAGACTGGGGAGACCCAGTACTTC. This chain uses TRBV20-1 with TRBJ2-5; no reliable D call. CDR1 DFQATT and CDR2 SNEGSKA come from the germline V gene (reference sequence). The CDR3 contains 11 residues. V was pared by 6 bases and J by 5 bases, with 10 bases between.

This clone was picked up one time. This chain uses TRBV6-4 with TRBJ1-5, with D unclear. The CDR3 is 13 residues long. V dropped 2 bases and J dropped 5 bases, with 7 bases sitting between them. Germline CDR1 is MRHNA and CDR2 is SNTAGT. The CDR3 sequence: CASSDGVDQPQHF. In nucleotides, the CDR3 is TGTGCCAGCAGTGACGGAGTGGATCAGCCCCAGCATTTT.

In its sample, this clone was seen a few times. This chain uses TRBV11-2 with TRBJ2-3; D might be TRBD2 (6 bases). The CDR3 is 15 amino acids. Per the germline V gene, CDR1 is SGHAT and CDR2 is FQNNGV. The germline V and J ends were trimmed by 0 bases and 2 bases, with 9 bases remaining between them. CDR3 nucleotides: TGTGCCAGCAGCTTAGATCGGGGGTACACAGATACGCAGTATTTT. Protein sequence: CASSLDRGYTDTQYF.